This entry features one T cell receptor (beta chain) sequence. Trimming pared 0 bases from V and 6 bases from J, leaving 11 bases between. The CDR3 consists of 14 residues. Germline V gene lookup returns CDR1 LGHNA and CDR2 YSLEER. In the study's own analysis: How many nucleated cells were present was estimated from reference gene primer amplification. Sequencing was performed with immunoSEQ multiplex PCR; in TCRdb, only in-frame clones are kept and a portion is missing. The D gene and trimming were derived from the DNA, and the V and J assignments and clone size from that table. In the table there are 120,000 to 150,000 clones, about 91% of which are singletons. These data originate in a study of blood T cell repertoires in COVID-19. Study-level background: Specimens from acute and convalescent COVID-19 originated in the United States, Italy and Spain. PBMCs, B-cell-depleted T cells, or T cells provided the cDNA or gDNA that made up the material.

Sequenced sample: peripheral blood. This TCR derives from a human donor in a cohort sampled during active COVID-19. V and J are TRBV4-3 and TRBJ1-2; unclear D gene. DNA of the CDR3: TGCGCCAGCAGCCAAGAAGACGGCGGAAATGGCTACACCTTC. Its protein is CASSQEDGGNGYTF.